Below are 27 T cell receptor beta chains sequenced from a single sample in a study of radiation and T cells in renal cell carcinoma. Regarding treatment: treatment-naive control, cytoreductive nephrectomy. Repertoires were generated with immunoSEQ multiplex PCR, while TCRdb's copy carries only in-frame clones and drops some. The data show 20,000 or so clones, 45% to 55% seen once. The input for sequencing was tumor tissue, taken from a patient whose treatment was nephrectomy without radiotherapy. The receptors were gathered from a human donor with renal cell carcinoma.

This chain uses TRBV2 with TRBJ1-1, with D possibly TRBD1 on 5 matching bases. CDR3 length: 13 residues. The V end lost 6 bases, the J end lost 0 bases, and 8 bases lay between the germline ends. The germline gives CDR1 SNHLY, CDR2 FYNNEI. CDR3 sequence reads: CASSGTMNTEAFF. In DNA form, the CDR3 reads TGTGCCAGCAGCGGGACGATGAACACTGAAGCTTTCTTT.

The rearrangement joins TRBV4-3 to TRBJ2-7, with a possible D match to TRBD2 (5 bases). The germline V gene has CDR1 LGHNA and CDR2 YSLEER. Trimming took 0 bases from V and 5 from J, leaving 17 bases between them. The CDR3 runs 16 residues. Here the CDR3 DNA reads TGCGCCAGCAGCCAAGACAGGACGGGATGGTGGAACGAGCAGTACTTC. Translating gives CASSQDRTGWWNEQYF.

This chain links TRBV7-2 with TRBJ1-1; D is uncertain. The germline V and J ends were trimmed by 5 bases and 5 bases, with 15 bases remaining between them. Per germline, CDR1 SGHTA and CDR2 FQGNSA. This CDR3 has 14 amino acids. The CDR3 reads CASSPYRGGTEAFF. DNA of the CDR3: TGTGCCAGCAGCCCATACAGAGGAGGGACTGAAGCTTTCTTT.

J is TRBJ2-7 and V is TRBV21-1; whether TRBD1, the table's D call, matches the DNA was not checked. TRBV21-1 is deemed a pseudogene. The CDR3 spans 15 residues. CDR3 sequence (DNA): TGTGCCAGCAGCCCAAAGGGGGACGACTCCTACGAGCAGTACTTC. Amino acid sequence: CASSPKGDDSYEQYF.

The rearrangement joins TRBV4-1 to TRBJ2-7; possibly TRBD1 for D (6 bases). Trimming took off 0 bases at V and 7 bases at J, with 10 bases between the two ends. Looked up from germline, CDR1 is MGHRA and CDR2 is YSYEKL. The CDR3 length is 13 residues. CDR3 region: CASSQDQGREQYF. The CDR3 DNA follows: TGCGCCAGCAGCCAAGACCAGGGGCGAGAGCAGTACTTC.

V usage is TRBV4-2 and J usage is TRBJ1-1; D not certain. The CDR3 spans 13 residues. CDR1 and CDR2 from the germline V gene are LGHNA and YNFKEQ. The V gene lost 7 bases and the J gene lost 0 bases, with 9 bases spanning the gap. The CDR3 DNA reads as TGTGCCAGCAAACACGACATGAACACTGAAGCTTTCTTT. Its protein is CASKHDMNTEAFF.

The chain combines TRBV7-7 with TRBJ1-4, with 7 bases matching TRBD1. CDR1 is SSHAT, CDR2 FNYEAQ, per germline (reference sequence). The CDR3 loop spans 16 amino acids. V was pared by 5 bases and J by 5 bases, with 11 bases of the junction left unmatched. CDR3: CASSPGSGQPNEKLFF. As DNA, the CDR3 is TGTGCCAGCAGCCCAGGTTCGGGACAGCCAAATGAAAAACTGTTTTTT.

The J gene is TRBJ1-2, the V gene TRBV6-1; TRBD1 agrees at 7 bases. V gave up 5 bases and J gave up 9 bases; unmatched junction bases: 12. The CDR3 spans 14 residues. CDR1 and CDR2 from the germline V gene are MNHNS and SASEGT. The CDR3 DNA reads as TGTGCCAGCAGTTCCCGGGACAGACATGTGAGCTACACCTTC. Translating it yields CASSSRDRHVSYTF.

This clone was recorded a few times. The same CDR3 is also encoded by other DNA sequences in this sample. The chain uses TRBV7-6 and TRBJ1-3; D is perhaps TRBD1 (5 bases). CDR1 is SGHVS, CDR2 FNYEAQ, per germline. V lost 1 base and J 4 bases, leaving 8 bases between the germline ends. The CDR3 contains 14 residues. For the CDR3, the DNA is TGTGCCAGCAGCTTAGACGCAGGGGGAAACACCATATATTTT. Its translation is CASSLDAGGNTIYF.

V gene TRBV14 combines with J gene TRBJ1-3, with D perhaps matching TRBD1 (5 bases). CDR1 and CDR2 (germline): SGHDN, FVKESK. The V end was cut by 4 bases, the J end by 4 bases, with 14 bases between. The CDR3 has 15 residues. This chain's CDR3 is CASSPPGTPGNTIYF. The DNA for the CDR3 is TGTGCCAGCAGCCCGCCCGGGACGCCGGGAAACACCATATATTTT.

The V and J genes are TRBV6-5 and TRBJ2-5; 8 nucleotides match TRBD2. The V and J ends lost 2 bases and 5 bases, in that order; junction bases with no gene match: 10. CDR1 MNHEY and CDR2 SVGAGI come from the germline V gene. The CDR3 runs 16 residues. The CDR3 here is CASSYRGTRQGETQYF. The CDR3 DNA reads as TGTGCCAGCAGTTACCGAGGGACTAGGCAGGGTGAGACCCAGTACTTC.

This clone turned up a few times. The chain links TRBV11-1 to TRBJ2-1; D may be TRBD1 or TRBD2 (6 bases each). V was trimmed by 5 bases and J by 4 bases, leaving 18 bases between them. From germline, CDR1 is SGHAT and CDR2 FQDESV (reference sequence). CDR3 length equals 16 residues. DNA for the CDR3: TGTGCCAGCAGCCCCGGGGGCTTACGGGCTTACAATGAGCAGTTCTTC. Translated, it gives CASSPGGLRAYNEQFF.

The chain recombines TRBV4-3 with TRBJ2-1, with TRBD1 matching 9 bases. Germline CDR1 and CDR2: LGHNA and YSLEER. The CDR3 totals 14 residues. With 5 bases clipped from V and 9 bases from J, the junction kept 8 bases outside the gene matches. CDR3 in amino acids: CASSIRTGATEQFF. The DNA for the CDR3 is TGCGCCAGCAGCATCCGGACAGGGGCAACTGAGCAGTTCTTC.

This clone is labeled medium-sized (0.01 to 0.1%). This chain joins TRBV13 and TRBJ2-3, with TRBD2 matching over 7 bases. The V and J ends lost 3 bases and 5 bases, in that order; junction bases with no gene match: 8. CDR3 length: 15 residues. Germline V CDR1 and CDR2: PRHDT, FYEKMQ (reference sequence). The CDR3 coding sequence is TGTGCCAGCAGCTTCGGGGCGGGGGTTGGAGATACGCAGTATTTT. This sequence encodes CASSFGAGVGDTQYF.

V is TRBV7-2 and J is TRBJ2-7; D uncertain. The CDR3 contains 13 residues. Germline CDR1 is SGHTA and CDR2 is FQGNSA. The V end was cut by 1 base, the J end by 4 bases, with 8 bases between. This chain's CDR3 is CASSLEYKYEQYF. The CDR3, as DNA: TGTGCCAGCAGCTTAGAATACAAGTACGAGCAGTACTTC.

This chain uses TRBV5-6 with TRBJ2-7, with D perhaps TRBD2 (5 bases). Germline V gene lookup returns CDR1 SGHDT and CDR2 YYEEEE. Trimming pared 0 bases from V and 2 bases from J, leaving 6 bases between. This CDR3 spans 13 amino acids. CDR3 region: CASSLAGTYEQYF. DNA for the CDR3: TGTGCCAGCAGCTTGGCGGGAACCTACGAGCAGTACTTC.

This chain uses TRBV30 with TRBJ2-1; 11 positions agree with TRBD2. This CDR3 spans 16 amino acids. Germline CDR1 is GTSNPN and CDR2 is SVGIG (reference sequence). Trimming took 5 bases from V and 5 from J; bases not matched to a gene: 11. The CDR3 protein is CAWGLAGGIIHNEQFF. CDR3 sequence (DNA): TGTGCCTGGGGGCTAGCGGGAGGAATAATTCACAATGAGCAGTTCTTC.

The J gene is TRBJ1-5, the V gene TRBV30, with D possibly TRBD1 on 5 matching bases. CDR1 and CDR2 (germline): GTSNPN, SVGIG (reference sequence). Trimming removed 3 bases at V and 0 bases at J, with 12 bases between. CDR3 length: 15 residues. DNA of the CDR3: TGTGCCTGGAGGCAGGGCGCCTATAGCAATCAGCCCCAGCATTTT. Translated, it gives CAWRQGAYSNQPQHF. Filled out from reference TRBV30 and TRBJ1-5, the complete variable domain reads SQTIHQWPATLVQPVGSPLSLECTVEGTSNPNLYWYRQAAGRGLQLLFYSVGIGQISSEVPQNLSASRPQDRQFILSSKKLLLSDSGFYLCAWRQGAYSNQPQHFGDGTRLSIL.

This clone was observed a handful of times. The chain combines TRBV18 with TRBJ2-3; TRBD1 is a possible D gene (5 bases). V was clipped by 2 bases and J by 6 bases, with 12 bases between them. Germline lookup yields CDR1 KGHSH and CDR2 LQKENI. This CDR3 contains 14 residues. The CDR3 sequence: CASSPVAGRDTQYF. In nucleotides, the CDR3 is TGTGCCAGCTCACCAGTCGCAGGGCGGGATACGCAGTATTTT.

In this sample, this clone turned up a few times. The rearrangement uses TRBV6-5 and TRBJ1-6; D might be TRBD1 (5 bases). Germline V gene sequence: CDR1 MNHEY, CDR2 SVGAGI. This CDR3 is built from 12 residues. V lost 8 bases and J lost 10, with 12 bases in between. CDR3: CASQGLGSPLHF. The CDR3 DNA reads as TGTGCCAGCCAGGGCTTAGGGTCACCCCTCCACTTT.

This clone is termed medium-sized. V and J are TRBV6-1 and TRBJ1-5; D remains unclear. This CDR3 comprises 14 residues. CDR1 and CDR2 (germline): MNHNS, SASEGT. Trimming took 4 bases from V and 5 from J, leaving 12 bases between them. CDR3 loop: CASSVDGRYQPQHF. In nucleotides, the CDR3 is TGTGCCAGCAGTGTAGACGGGAGGTATCAGCCCCAGCATTTT.

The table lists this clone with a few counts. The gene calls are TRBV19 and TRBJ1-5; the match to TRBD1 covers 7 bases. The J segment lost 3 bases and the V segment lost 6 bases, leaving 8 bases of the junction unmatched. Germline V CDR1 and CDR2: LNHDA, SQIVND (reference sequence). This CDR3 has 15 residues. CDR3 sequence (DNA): TGTGCCAGTAGGCCTCAGGGGGGACTCAATCAGCCCCAGCATTTT. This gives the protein CASRPQGGLNQPQHF.

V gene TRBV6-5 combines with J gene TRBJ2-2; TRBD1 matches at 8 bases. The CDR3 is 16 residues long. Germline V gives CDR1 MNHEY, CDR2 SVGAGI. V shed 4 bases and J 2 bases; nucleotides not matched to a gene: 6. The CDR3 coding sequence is TGTGCCAGCAGTTTCCGGACAGGGACAAACACCGGGGAGCTGTTTTTT. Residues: CASSFRTGTNTGELFF.

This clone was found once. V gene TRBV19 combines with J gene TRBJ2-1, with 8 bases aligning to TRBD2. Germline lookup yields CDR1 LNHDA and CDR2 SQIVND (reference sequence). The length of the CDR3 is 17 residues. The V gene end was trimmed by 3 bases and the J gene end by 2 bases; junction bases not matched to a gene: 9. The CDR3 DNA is TGTGCCAGTAGTATTTTTCCTGCGGGGGGCCCCTACAATGAGCAGTTCTTC. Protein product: CASSIFPAGGPYNEQFF.

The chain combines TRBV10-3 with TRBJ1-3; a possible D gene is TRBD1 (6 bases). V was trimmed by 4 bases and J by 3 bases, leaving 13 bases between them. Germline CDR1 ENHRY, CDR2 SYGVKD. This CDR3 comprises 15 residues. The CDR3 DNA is TGTGCCATCAGTGGCCCCGGGACAAGTGGAAACACCATATATTTT. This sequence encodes CAISGPGTSGNTIYF.

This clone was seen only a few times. The CDR3 DNA reads as TGTGCCAGCTCGCCCGGGACAACAGGAGAGACCCAGTACTTC. This sequence encodes CASSPGTTGETQYF. V and J are TRBV18 and TRBJ2-5, with D maybe TRBD1 (6 bases). Germline V gene data show CDR1 as KGHSH and CDR2 as LQKENI. This CDR3 is 14 amino acids long. V lost 6 bases to trimming and J lost 4 bases, with 15 bases between them.

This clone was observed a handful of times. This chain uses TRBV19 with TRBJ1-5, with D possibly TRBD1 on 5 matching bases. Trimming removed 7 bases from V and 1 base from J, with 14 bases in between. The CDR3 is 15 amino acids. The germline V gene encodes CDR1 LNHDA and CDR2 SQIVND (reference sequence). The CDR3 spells CASTSGGNSNQPQHF. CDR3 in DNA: TGTGCCAGTACCTCGGGGGGGAACAGCAATCAGCCCCAGCATTTT.